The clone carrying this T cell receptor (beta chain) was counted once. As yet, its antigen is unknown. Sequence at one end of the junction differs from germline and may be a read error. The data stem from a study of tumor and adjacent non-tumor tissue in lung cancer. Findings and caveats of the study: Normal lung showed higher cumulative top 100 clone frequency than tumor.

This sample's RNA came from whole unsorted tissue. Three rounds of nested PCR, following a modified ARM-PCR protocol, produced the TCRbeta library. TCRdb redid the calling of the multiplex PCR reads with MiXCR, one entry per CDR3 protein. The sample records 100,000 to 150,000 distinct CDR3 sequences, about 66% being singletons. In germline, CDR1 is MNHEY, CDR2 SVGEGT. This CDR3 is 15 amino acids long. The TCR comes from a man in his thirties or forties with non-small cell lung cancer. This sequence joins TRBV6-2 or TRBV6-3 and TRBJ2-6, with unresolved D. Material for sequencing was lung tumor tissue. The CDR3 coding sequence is TGTGCAAGCAGTCCATGGAGAACCGGGGCCAACGTCCTGACTTTC. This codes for CASSPWRTGANVLTF.